These 4 T cell receptor beta chains share one sample of origin, sequenced in a study of T cells after yellow fever vaccination. TCRdb itself ran the 5' RACE reads through MiXCR, one entry per CDR3 protein. Seen here are 85,000 to 100,000 distinct CDR3 sequences, under 7% observed once, and the top ten hold under 50%. The sample was CD8+ T cells sorted from PBMCs, taken 10 days after the yellow fever booster vaccination. These receptors originate from a man aged 18 to 29 who received the YFV17D yellow fever vaccine.

The rearrangement uses TRBV6-2 or TRBV6-3 and TRBJ2-2, with unresolved D. V lost 2 bases to trimming and J lost 6 bases, with 16 bases between them. The V gene's germline CDR1 is MNHEY and CDR2 SVGEGT. The CDR3 runs to 16 residues. The CDR3 coding sequence is TGTGCCAGCAGTTACACATCCATAGGGTCCGCCGGGGAGCTGTTTTTT. Amino acid sequence: CASSYTSIGSAGELFF.

The sample holds a few counts of this clonotype. The chain links TRBV27 to TRBJ2-2; TRBD1 is a possible D gene (5 bases). Germline V gene lookup returns CDR1 MNHEY and CDR2 SMNVEV (reference sequence). Trimming stripped 7 bases from V and 12 bases from J, with 12 bases between. This CDR3 comprises 11 residues. Here the CDR3 reads CASKAPGKLFF. Written as DNA, the CDR3 is TGTGCCAGCAAGGCCCCAGGGAAGCTGTTTTTT.

This chain links TRBV5-6 with TRBJ2-4; possible D gene TRBD1, 6 bases. The CDR3 is 14 amino acids. Germline CDR1 and CDR2: SGHDT and YYEEEE. The ends were cut back, 3 bases at V and 9 bases at J, with 16 bases in the middle. The CDR3 DNA follows: TGTGCCAGCAGCTGGGGAACAGGGTTCGCCATTCAGTACTTC. Translating it yields CASSWGTGFAIQYF.

The chain recombines TRBV7-9 with TRBJ1-6, with 8 positions matching TRBD1. CDR1 and CDR2 from the germline V gene are SEHNR and FQNEAQ (reference sequence). The CDR3 length is 13 residues. Losses at the gene ends were 6 bases for V and 6 bases for J; bases not matched to a gene: 1. The CDR3 spells CASSTGGNSPLHF. The CDR3 DNA reads as TGTGCCAGCAGTACAGGGGGTAATTCACCCCTCCACTTT.